This TCR beta chain was identified in a study of blood T cells in healthy people across ages. The V and J ends lost 4 bases and 7 bases, in that order; junction bases with no gene match: 4. Germline CDR1 is SGHDT and CDR2 is YYEEEE. This CDR3 has 12 amino acids. Primers used in a second PCR of about 6 to 12 cycles were a sample-barcoded 5' primer and a J-beta primer mix. MiXCR was run by TCRdb on the 5' RACE reads, yielding one entry per CDR3 protein. The sample shows about 730,000 distinct CDR3 sequences, 40% to 45% of them seen only once. J is TRBJ1-2 and V is TRBV5-6; the match to TRBD1 covers 7 bases. The TCR originated in a woman aged 60-75 years in good health. Sequenced sample: blood. The CDR3 DNA is TGTGCCAGCAGCCAAAACAGGGGTGGCTACACCTTC. This codes for CASSQNRGGYTF.